One and the same sample provided the 7 T cell receptor beta chains below, sequenced in a study of T cell changes during pregnancy in multiple sclerosis. The repertoire was sequenced with immunoSEQ multiplex PCR; TCRdb's copy has only in-frame clones and lacks some. The table lists about 60,000 clones, 91% of them singletons. Sequenced here: CD4+ T cells from peripheral blood mononuclear cells, sampled in the first trimester of pregnancy. The receptors derive from a female donor with multiple sclerosis, enrolled in a pregnancy study.

The chain links TRBV9 to TRBJ2-2, with TRBD1 matching 8 bases. CDR3 size: 16 residues. The germline V gene has CDR1 SGDLS and CDR2 YYNGEE. The trim removed 2 bases at V and 2 bases at J, leaving 5 bases unmatched. The CDR3 DNA reads as TGTGCCAGCAGCGTTGGACAGGGAGGAAACACCGGGGAGCTGTTTTTT. Residues: CASSVGQGGNTGELFF.

The rearrangement uses TRBV27 and TRBJ1-6; D gene uncertain. The CDR3 totals 13 residues. V was pared by 4 bases and J by 9 bases, with 10 bases between. CDR1 MNHEY and CDR2 SMNVEV come from the germline V gene (reference sequence). CDR3 nucleotide sequence: TGTGCCAGCAGTTACCGAGAGGGTTCACCCCTCCACTTT. Residues: CASSYREGSPLHF.

This rearrangement joins TRBV7-3 to TRBJ2-6; D gene uncertain. Germline V lookup: CDR1 SGHTA, CDR2 FQGTGA. V lost 1 base, J lost 4 bases, and 14 bases lay in between. There are 17 residues in the CDR3. CDR3 nucleotide sequence: TGTGCCAGCAGCTTAATGTCTCCGCGCTCCGGGGCCAACGTCCTGACTTTC. Translating gives CASSLMSPRSGANVLTF. Full variable domain (missing parts from reference TRBV7-3 and TRBJ2-6): GAGVSQTPSNKVTEKGKYVELRCDPISGHTALYWYRQSLGQGPEFLIYFQGTGAADDSGLPNDRFFAVRPEGSVSTLKIQRTERGDSAVYLCASSLMSPRSGANVLTFGAGSRLTVL.

The CDR3 bases are TGCGCCAGCAGCCCCCCTAGCGGGGTCTACAATGAGCAGTTCTTC. It is translated as CASSPPSGVYNEQFF. J is TRBJ2-1 and V is TRBV5-1; 9 bases are a match to TRBD2. Germline lookup yields CDR1 SGHRS and CDR2 YFSETQ. The length of the CDR3 is 15 residues. V was pared by 4 bases and J by 3 bases, with 5 bases of the junction left unmatched.

The chain carries TRBV30 and TRBJ1-1; D is uncertain. Germline CDR1 and CDR2: GTSNPN and SVGIG (reference sequence). This CDR3 comprises 11 residues. Trimming pared 3 bases from V and 8 bases from J, leaving 10 bases between. The CDR3 DNA reads as TGTGCCTGGAGCCCCTTTAAAGAAGCTTTCTTT. Amino acids: CAWSPFKEAFF.

The chain has TRBV6-5 and TRBJ1-5; 7 nucleotides match TRBD1. The CDR3 is made up of 12 amino acids. Per the germline V gene, CDR1 is MNHEY and CDR2 is SVGAGI. V dropped 7 bases and J dropped 10; count of bases not matched to a gene: 7. The CDR3 region has the DNA TGTGCCAGCACGGGGCAGGGGGGACCCCAGCATTTT. Amino acid sequence: CASTGQGGPQHF.

V gene TRBV6-4 combines with J gene TRBJ1-1; D gene ambiguous. Trimming left V 6 bases short and J 2 bases short, with 10 bases between. The germline V gene encodes CDR1 MRHNA and CDR2 SNTAGT. The CDR3 covers 13 residues. Here the CDR3 DNA reads TGTGCCAGCAGCCTAGAACAAAACACTGAAGCTTTCTTT. It codes for CASSLEQNTEAFF.